The T cell receptor (beta chain) under discussion was sequenced for a study of tumor-infiltrating lymphocytes in primary liver carcinoma. A constant-region primer primed TCR beta cDNA synthesis from roughly 510 ng of total RNA. Libraries of TCR beta came from three nested multiplex PCR rounds with slightly modified ARM-PCR. Two initial PCR rounds of approximately 10 cycles each paired TRBV1-TRBV30 forward primers with a C-beta reverse primer. TCRdb processed the multiplex PCR reads anew with MiXCR; each CDR3 protein has one entry. The sample contains fewer than 350,000 distinct CDR3 sequences, about 65% of which appear only once. The source of the blood RNA was unsorted whole blood, and germline DNA was extracted as well. CDR1 is SGHRS, CDR2 YFSETQ, per germline. This CDR3 has 15 amino acids. Concerning this clonotype itself: Germline is not matched at one junction end, which may reflect a read error.

This TCR came from a man in his forties with primary liver carcinoma and hepatitis B virus infection. The sample consisted of peripheral blood. The chain carries TRBV5-1 and TRBJ2-3; TRBD1 agrees at 11 bases. CDR3 bases: TGCACCAGCAGCTCGGGACAGGGGGAGGCTGATACGCAGTATTTT. It specifies CTSSSGQGEADTQYF.